The clone carrying this T cell receptor beta chain came up a few times. The source of the sample is a study of T-cell reconstitution after alpha-beta-depleted transplantation in children. The V end was cut by 3 bases, the J end by 2 bases, with 15 bases between. The germline V gene encodes CDR1 SGHRS and CDR2 YFSETQ. The length of the CDR3 is 15 residues. Library preparation (for TCRbeta) was performed with unique molecular identifiers. TCRdb used MiXCR to reprocess the PCR reads, holding one entry per CDR3 protein. The sample lists 640,000 or so distinct CDR3 sequences, over 15% seen once, with approximately 1% in the top ten.

This material consisted of PBMCs from the stem cell graft donor, taken from the stem cell graft. The V and J genes are TRBV5-1 and TRBJ2-7; D is unresolved. The clonotype originates from a human donor who donated a stem cell graft to a child with acute myeloid leukemia. In nucleotides, the CDR3 is TGCGCCAGCAGCTCAGAAATGAGCGTCCCCTACGAGCAGTACTTC. Protein product: CASSSEMSVPYEQYF. The whole variable domain, remainder taken from reference TRBV5-1 and TRBJ2-7, is KAGVTQTPRYLIKTRGQQVTLSCSPISGHRSVSWYQQTPGQGLQFLFEYFSETQRNKGNFPGRFSGRQFSNSRSEMNVSTLELGDSALYLCASSSEMSVPYEQYFGPGTRLTVT.